This entry lists 17 T cell receptor beta chains sequenced from one sample in a study of breast tumors, draining lymph nodes, adjacent tissues. TCRdb ran MiXCR on the multiplex PCR reads and lists one entry per CDR3 protein. Of fewer than 250,000 distinct CDR3 sequences listed, 32% were seen once; the top ten hold about 1.4%. Breast cancer patients provided tissue from their axillary draining lymph nodes. Sequences were obtained from axillary lymph node tissue. All receptors come from a female donor with breast cancer. Some clones in this sample may be carry-over from other donors' samples.

This clonotype was recorded at least ten times. This chain connects TRBV6-1 to TRBJ2-7; tentatively, D is TRBD1 (5 bases). CDR3 length: 15 amino acids. Germline lookup yields CDR1 MNHNS and CDR2 SASEGT. V shed 2 bases and J shed 9 bases, with 20 bases lying between them. CDR3 sequence (DNA): TGTGCCAGCAGTGAACTACAGGACCACTACGAGCGGCAGTACTTC. As protein: CASSELQDHYERQYF.

This clonotype has at least ten counts. V and J are TRBV20-1 and TRBJ2-1; D not resolved. Germline loops: CDR1 DFQATT, CDR2 SNEGSKA (reference sequence). The CDR3 spans 12 residues. V was trimmed by 2 bases and J by 4 bases, leaving 6 bases between them. The CDR3, as DNA: TGCAGTGCTAGAATTGGTTACAATGAGCAGTTCTTC. Its protein is CSARIGYNEQFF.

The rearrangement links TRBV7-2 to TRBJ2-5; 9 bases map to TRBD1. The CDR3 has 14 residues. Germline trimming cut 5 bases from V and 5 bases from J; bases unmatched to any gene: 6. Germline V gives CDR1 SGHTA, CDR2 FQGNSA. CDR3 DNA sequence: TGTGCCAGCAGCGCCGGACAGGGGTGCGAGACCCAGTACTTC. Its translation is CASSAGQGCETQYF.

This clonotype was detected a few times. This chain connects TRBV2 to TRBJ1-2; the D is unclear. V was pared by 7 bases and J by 3 bases, with 18 bases between. CDR3 length equals 15 residues. Germline CDR1 is SNHLY and CDR2 is FYNNEI. In nucleotides, the CDR3 is TGTGCCAGCAAAGTTCAGGATGAATTTCACTATGGCTACACCTTC. Protein sequence: CASKVQDEFHYGYTF.

This clonotype was detected many times. The chain recombines TRBV7-9 with TRBJ1-4, with TRBD1 matching 11 bases. Germline CDR1 and CDR2: SEHNR and FQNEAQ (reference sequence). The CDR3 has 14 residues. J lost 5 bases, V lost 6 bases, and 2 bases had no gene match. In DNA, the CDR3 is TGTGCCAGCAGGGGGGACAGGGGGAATGAAAAACTGTTTTTT. Encoded protein: CASRGDRGNEKLFF.

This clonotype was observed many times. This chain links TRBV19 with TRBJ1-5; 9 nucleotides match TRBD1. After removal of 5 bases from V and 4 bases from J, the junction contained 6 bases not matched to a gene. Germline CDR1 LNHDA, CDR2 SQIVND (reference sequence). This CDR3 is 15 amino acids long. CDR3: CASSGQGLHNQPQHF. The CDR3 DNA is TGTGCCAGTAGTGGACAGGGGCTCCATAATCAGCCCCAGCATTTT.

This clonotype was detected ten times or more. The CDR3 region has the DNA TGTGCCATCTCTGGGGACACCTCGGGGAATCAGCCCCAGCATTTT. This gives the protein CAISGDTSGNQPQHF. The rearrangement uses TRBV10-3 and TRBJ1-5, with D tentatively TRBD1 (6 bases). The CDR3 covers 15 residues. V was trimmed by 8 bases and J by 4 bases, leaving 18 bases between them. Germline lookup yields CDR1 ENHRY and CDR2 SYGVKD.

This clonotype was recorded many times. A clone one base away is much larger, so this may be a read error. The rearrangement joins TRBV9 to TRBJ1-6; D gene ambiguous. The germline gives CDR1 SGDLS, CDR2 YYNGEE. The CDR3 runs 15 residues. The CDR3 region is CASSGGDEVGSPPHF. The CDR3 region has the DNA TGTGCCAGCAGCGGGGGAGATGAGGTTGGGTCACCCCCCCACTTT.

A word on this clonotype: A single base separates this from a much larger clone, so it may be a read error. The V and J genes are TRBV9 and TRBJ2-1; 7 nucleotides match TRBD2. This CDR3 contains 14 residues. In germline, CDR1 is SGDLS, CDR2 YYNGEE. The CDR3 DNA sequence: TGTGCCAGCAGCGTAGGGAATGGGGGAGGGGAGCAGTCCTTC. The encoded protein is CASSVGNGGGEQSF.

This clonotype was recorded at least ten times. J is TRBJ1-5 and V is TRBV4-1, with D maybe TRBD1 (6 bases). This CDR3 comprises 18 residues. Germline assignment: CDR1 MGHRA and CDR2 YSYEKL. Trimming stripped 0 bases from V and 6 bases from J, with 21 bases between. CDR3 in amino acids: CASSQEGGRSLGSQPQHF. The CDR3, as DNA: TGCGCCAGCAGCCAAGAAGGGGGGAGGTCTTTGGGTAGTCAGCCCCAGCATTTT.

The sample holds many counts of this clonotype. The chain is built from TRBV2 and TRBJ1-1; tentatively, D is TRBD1 (6 bases). Trimming took off 7 bases at V and 0 bases at J, with 15 bases between the two ends. Germline CDR1 reads SNHLY; CDR2 reads FYNNEI. The length of the CDR3 is 15 residues. The CDR3 sequence is CASTFNGQLNTEAFF. DNA for the CDR3: TGTGCCAGCACTTTTAACGGACAGCTGAACACTGAAGCTTTCTTT.

This clonotype was recorded a few times. The germline gene is not matched at one end of the junction; a read error may be the cause. The chain has TRBV5-8 and TRBJ2-7, with 9 bases lining up with TRBD2. CDR3 length: 14 amino acids. From germline, CDR1 is SGHTS and CDR2 YDEGEE. CDR3 sequence (DNA): TGTGCCGGCAGCCCTAGGGGGGTGGGTCCTAGCGGGAAGTTC. It codes for CAGSPRGVGPSGKF.

The table lists this clonotype with many counts. This sequence joins TRBV18 and TRBJ1-5; D is unclear. V was pared by 8 bases and J by 6 bases, with 14 bases between. The CDR3 extends over 13 amino acids. Germline V gives CDR1 KGHSH, CDR2 LQKENI. DNA for the CDR3: TGTGCCAGCGGACGGGCGGATTTTCAGCCCCAGCATTTT. This sequence encodes CASGRADFQPQHF.

There are many counts of this clonotype. The J gene is TRBJ2-1, the V gene TRBV5-5; D is perhaps TRBD2 (6 bases). Germline assignment: CDR1 SGHKS and CDR2 YYEKEE (reference sequence). Trimming took off 4 bases at V and 8 bases at J, with 19 bases between the two ends. This CDR3 has 15 amino acids. CDR3 sequence reads: CASSPPGGSNDEQFF. The CDR3 nucleotides read TGTGCCAGCAGCCCCCCTGGAGGGTCCAACGATGAGCAGTTCTTC.

About this clonotype: An end of the junction differs from the germline gene, which may be a read error. J is TRBJ2-1 and V is TRBV20-1; maybe TRBD2 (5 bases). Germline CDR1 is DFQATT and CDR2 is SNEGSKA (reference sequence). This CDR3 region has 11 residues. The CDR3 sequence is CSASGADEQPF. The CDR3 DNA reads as TGCAGTGCTAGCGGAGCGGATGAGCAGCCCTTC.

This rearrangement joins TRBV10-3 to TRBJ2-5; 14 bases fit TRBD2. Germline V lookup: CDR1 ENHRY, CDR2 SYGVKD. V shed 0 bases and J 3 bases; nucleotides not matched to a gene: 3. CDR3 length equals 17 residues. The DNA for the CDR3 is TGTGCCATCAGTGAGTCGGGGACTAGCGGGAGCGAAGAGACCCAGTACTTC. It is translated as CAISESGTSGSEETQYF.

In this sample, this clonotype turned up many times. The gene calls are TRBV13 and TRBJ2-1; D remains unclear. Trimming took 1 base from V and 7 from J, leaving 11 bases between them. CDR1 is PRHDT, CDR2 FYEKMQ, per germline (reference sequence). The CDR3 covers 14 residues. The CDR3 region has the DNA TGTGCCAGCAGCTTAGTCCGTGGAGAGAATGAGCAGTTCTTC. Its translation is CASSLVRGENEQFF.